This TCR beta chain is from a study of blood T cells in healthy people across ages. Worth noting for this clonotype: Its specificity is unknown.

A sample-barcoded 5' primer and a J-beta primer mix were used in a second PCR of roughly 6 to 12 cycles. One entry per CDR3 protein results from TCRdb running MiXCR on the 5' RACE reads. The sample holds approximately 770,000 distinct CDR3 sequences; about three fifths are singletons and the top ten take over 20%. The study's findings and limits: Because sorting was not performed, PBMCs prevented conclusive naive versus antigen-experienced comparison. Across the age range, TCR beta diversity per million T cells fell in a roughly linear way.

Germline loops: CDR1 DFQATT, CDR2 SNEGSKA (reference sequence). The CDR3 has 15 amino acids. Trimming cost V 3 bases and J 6 bases, with 21 bases left between them. Russia was home to the donors, healthy Caucasian individuals aged 6 to 90. The TCR originated in a man aged 25-45 years in good health. The chain is built from TRBV20-1 and TRBJ2-7; the D gene is possibly TRBD2 (5 bases). The sample consisted of blood. This CDR3 is CSARRRETRIAEQYF. The DNA of the CDR3 is TGCAGTGCTAGGCGCCGGGAAACAAGGATCGCCGAGCAGTACTTC.